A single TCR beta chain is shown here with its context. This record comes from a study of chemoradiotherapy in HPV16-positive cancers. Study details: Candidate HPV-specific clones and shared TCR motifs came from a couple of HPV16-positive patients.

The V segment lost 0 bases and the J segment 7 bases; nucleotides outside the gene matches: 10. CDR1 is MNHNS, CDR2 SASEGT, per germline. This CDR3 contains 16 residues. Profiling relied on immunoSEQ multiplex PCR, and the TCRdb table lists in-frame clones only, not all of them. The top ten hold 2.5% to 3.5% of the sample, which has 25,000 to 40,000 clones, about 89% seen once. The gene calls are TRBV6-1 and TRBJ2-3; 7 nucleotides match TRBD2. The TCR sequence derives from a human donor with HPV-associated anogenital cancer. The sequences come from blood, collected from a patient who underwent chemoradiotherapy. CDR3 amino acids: CASSEAAGVPSNTQYF. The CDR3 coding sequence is TGTGCCAGCAGTGAAGCGGCGGGGGTCCCCTCGAATACGCAGTATTTT.